The 31 T cell receptor beta chains given below trace back to one sample, sequenced in a study of T cell responses to AZD1222 COVID-19 vaccine (dated by TCRdb to 2020 to 2022). Explained via the paper, the time point label denotes: baseline before first vaccination. The method behind the library was the immunoSEQ multiplex PCR assay. This immuneACCESS table, as held by TCRdb, lists in-frame sequences with V and J called but not all clones. Of the missing ones, under half trace to an unresolved V gene in checked studies; the others have no known cause. Recorded for this sample are about 84,000 clones; 70% to 90% of them occurred a single time. Jointly, the top ten make up around 1.5% of the sample. Sequencing was performed on peripheral blood, taken on day 0 of AZD1222 vaccination. The receptors were sampled from an adult in good health.

The CDR3 region has the DNA TGTGCCAGCAGTGGGACAGGGGGGAACACTGAAGCTTTCTTT. Its protein product is CASSGTGGNTEAFF. The chain combines TRBV2 with TRBJ1-1; 10 nucleotides line up with TRBD1. This CDR3 is built from 14 residues. V lost 4 bases to trimming and J lost 1 base; unmatched junction nucleotides: 0. Germline V gene sequence: CDR1 SNHLY, CDR2 FYNNEI.

The gene calls are TRBV7-9 and TRBJ2-5; 14 positions match TRBD2. Germline V gives CDR1 SEHNR, CDR2 FQNEAQ (reference sequence). The V segment lost 2 bases and the J segment 5 bases; nucleotides outside the gene matches: 10. This CDR3 region has 18 residues. As DNA, the CDR3 is TGTGCCAGCAGCTTACACTATGGACTAGCGGGAGGTTCGGAGACCCAGTACTTC. The encoded protein is CASSLHYGLAGGSETQYF.

This sequence joins TRBV19 and TRBJ2-7, with TRBD1 matching over 7 bases. V shed 6 bases, J shed 2 bases, and the junction held 10 bases outside the gene matches. Germline-derived CDR1 and CDR2 are LNHDA and SQIVND (reference sequence). The CDR3 sequence is 15 residues long. The CDR3 bases are TGTGCCAGTAGAGGGGGCGCAAAGCCCCCCTACGAGCAGTACTTC. Translated: CASRGGAKPPYEQYF.

V gene TRBV11-1 combines with J gene TRBJ2-5; D is uncertain. Trimming pared 2 bases from V and 3 bases from J, leaving 13 bases between. Germline assignment: CDR1 SGHAT and CDR2 FQDESV (reference sequence). The CDR3 contains 15 residues. In DNA, the CDR3 is TGTGCCAGCAGCTTATCCCCCCTAAGGAAAGAGACCCAGTACTTC. As protein: CASSLSPLRKETQYF.

The chain employs TRBV30 and TRBJ2-6; D possibly corresponds to TRBD1 (6 bases). Germline CDR1 reads GTSNPN; CDR2 reads SVGIG (reference sequence). There are 15 residues in the CDR3. V lost 3 bases and J lost 4, with 13 bases in between. The CDR3 bases are TGTGCCTGGAGCTTGTGGGGGCCCGGGGCCAACGTCCTGACTTTC. Translated: CAWSLWGPGANVLTF.

This clone was counted a single time. V and J are TRBV6-4 and TRBJ2-1, with 9 positions matching TRBD2. The CDR3 runs 15 residues. With V trimmed by 5 bases and J by 5 bases, 7 bases remained unmatched. Germline values: CDR1 MRHNA, CDR2 SNTAGT. Here the CDR3 DNA reads TGTGCCAGCAGTTCCGTAGCGGGAGAGGACAATGAGCAGTTCTTC. Encoded protein: CASSSVAGEDNEQFF.

The rearrangement links TRBV5-8 to TRBJ1-2, with D perhaps TRBD1 (6 bases). V was trimmed by 4 bases and J by 4 bases, leaving 14 bases between them. This CDR3 has 14 residues. Looked up from germline, CDR1 is SGHTS and CDR2 is YDEGEE. The DNA of the CDR3 is TGTGCCAGCAGCCTGGCGGGACAAAGCTATGGCTACACCTTC. Its translation: CASSLAGQSYGYTF. The entire variable domain, with the rest obtained from reference TRBV5-8 and TRBJ1-2, is as follows: EAGVTQSPTHLIKTRGQQATLRCSPISGHTSVYWYQQALGLGLQFLLWYDEGEERNRGNFPPRFSGRQFPNYSSELNVNALELEDSALYLCASSLAGQSYGYTFGSGTRLTVV.

The rearrangement uses TRBV1 and TRBJ1-1; the table calls TRBD1, which could not be checked here. TRBV1 is annotated as a pseudogene. The CDR3 totals 13 residues. CDR3 DNA sequence: TGCACCAGAAACGACAGACCGAACACTGAAGCTTTCTTT. It encodes CTRNDRPNTEAFF.

V and J are TRBV5-1 and TRBJ1-1; D not certain. The germline V and J ends were trimmed by 1 base and 4 bases, with 14 bases remaining between them. CDR1 is SGHRS, CDR2 YFSETQ, per germline. The CDR3 is 15 residues long. The CDR3 loop reads CASSLTQSPGTEAFF. CDR3 nucleotides: TGCGCCAGCAGCTTGACCCAATCTCCGGGCACTGAAGCTTTCTTT. Complete variable domain (other parts from reference TRBV5-1 and TRBJ1-1): KAGVTQTPRYLIKTRGQQVTLSCSPISGHRSVSWYQQTPGQGLQFLFEYFSETQRNKGNFPGRFSGRQFSNSRSEMNVSTLELGDSALYLCASSLTQSPGTEAFFGQGTRLTVV.

The chain carries TRBV2 and TRBJ1-5; TRBD1 aligns across 7 bases. Losses at the gene ends were 7 bases for V and 4 bases for J; bases not matched to a gene: 10. The CDR3 length is 15 residues. Germline V gene data show CDR1 as SNHLY and CDR2 as FYNNEI. The CDR3 sequence: CASTSEGTVNQPQHF. The DNA for the CDR3 is TGTGCCAGCACAAGTGAAGGGACAGTGAATCAGCCCCAGCATTTT.

This rearrangement joins TRBV24-1 to TRBJ2-1, with TRBD1 matching 9 bases. CDR3 size: 14 residues. V gave up 4 bases and J gave up 7 bases; unmatched junction bases: 4. CDR1 and CDR2 (germline): KGHDR, SFDVKD. CDR3 region: CATSDPGTGNEQFF. CDR3 nucleotides: TGTGCCACCAGTGACCCCGGGACAGGGAATGAGCAGTTCTTC.

The genes are TRBV19 and TRBJ1-1; unclear D gene. The CDR3 spans 14 residues. Germline V CDR1 and CDR2: LNHDA, SQIVND (reference sequence). Trimming took off 5 bases at V and 0 bases at J, with 10 bases between the two ends. CDR3 sequence reads: CASSLGPMNTEAFF. DNA of the CDR3: TGTGCCAGTAGTTTGGGCCCGATGAACACTGAAGCTTTCTTT.

The V gene is TRBV5-1, the J gene TRBJ1-2; TRBD1 aligns across 9 bases. V dropped 4 bases and J dropped 7; count of bases not matched to a gene: 11. The CDR3 extends over 15 amino acids. CDR1 and CDR2 from the germline V gene are SGHRS and YFSETQ. CDR3 coding DNA: TGCGCCAGCAGCGCCCGTGGACAGGGGAATCTTGGCTACACCTTC. It encodes CASSARGQGNLGYTF.

CDR3 in DNA: TGTGCCAGCAGCCAAGGAGGGCTTGCGGCGGAGACCCAGTACTTC. It codes for CASSQGGLAAETQYF. The V call is TRBV3-1 (or the pseudogene TRBV3-2), the J call TRBJ2-5, with D possibly TRBD2 on 5 matching bases. This CDR3 comprises 15 residues. Per germline, CDR1 LGHDT and CDR2 YNNKEL (reference sequence). V lost 1 base to trimming and J lost 5 bases, with 14 bases between them.

By sample share, this clone is medium-sized (0.01 to 0.1%). The rearrangement joins TRBV20-1 to TRBJ1-2; 7 bases agree with TRBD1. Per the germline V gene, CDR1 is DFQATT and CDR2 is SNEGSKA (reference sequence). The V segment lost 5 bases and the J segment 7 bases; nucleotides outside the gene matches: 4. This CDR3 contains 11 residues. For the CDR3, the DNA is TGCAGTGCTGACCAGGGGGTTGGCTACACCTTC. Amino acid sequence: CSADQGVGYTF.

The chain employs TRBV7-8 and TRBJ1-5; D is unclear. In germline, CDR1 is SGHVS, CDR2 FQNEAQ. V was cut by 8 bases and J by 10 bases, with 12 bases left in between. The CDR3 totals 11 residues. The CDR3 DNA reads TGTGCCAGCGGGGAACTGGCACCCCAGCATTTT. This sequence encodes CASGELAPQHF.

This chain joins TRBV27 and TRBJ1-6, with 7 bases that match TRBD1. V was clipped by 2 bases and J by 3 bases; unmatched bases: 7. Germline V CDR1 and CDR2: MNHEY, SMNVEV (reference sequence). CDR3 length equals 17 residues. CDR3 sequence reads: CASSLLKTGNYNSPLHF. CDR3 nucleotides: TGTGCCAGCAGTTTACTAAAGACAGGGAACTATAATTCACCCCTCCACTTT.

A single count supports this clone. The chain joins TRBV6-1 to TRBJ2-7; 8 bases map to TRBD1. The V gene end was trimmed by 3 bases and the J gene end by 4 bases; junction bases not matched to a gene: 2. There are 13 residues in the CDR3. CDR1 MNHNS and CDR2 SASEGT come from the germline V gene. CDR3 amino acids: CASSETGVYEQYF. CDR3 nucleotides: TGTGCCAGCAGTGAGACAGGGGTATACGAGCAGTACTTC.

This clone is judged medium-sized. The chain recombines TRBV19 with TRBJ2-7, with D possibly TRBD2 on 6 matching bases. Deletions cut 5 bases from V and 0 bases from J, with 11 bases between. The CDR3 runs to 14 residues. Germline V gene data show CDR1 as LNHDA and CDR2 as SQIVND (reference sequence). The CDR3 DNA sequence: TGTGCCAGTAGTCGTATAGCGGACTCCTACGAGCAGTACTTC. It codes for CASSRIADSYEQYF.

The rearrangement joins TRBV5-1 to TRBJ2-3, with 10 positions matching TRBD2. Germline V CDR1 and CDR2: SGHRS, YFSETQ. V was pared by 2 bases and J by 6 bases, with 9 bases of the junction left unmatched. The CDR3 contains 16 residues. CDR3 in DNA: TGCGCCAGCAGCTTCACTAGCGGGACCACTGGGGATACGCAGTATTTT. Translation: CASSFTSGTTGDTQYF.

The chain links TRBV3-1 (or the pseudogene TRBV3-2) to TRBJ1-1, with unresolved D. Trimming removed 5 bases from V and 3 bases from J, with 16 bases in between. Germline lookup yields CDR1 LGHDT and CDR2 YNNKEL (reference sequence). This CDR3 is 15 amino acids long. CDR3: CASSERSARYTEAFF. DNA for the CDR3: TGTGCCAGCAGCGAAAGGTCAGCCAGGTACACTGAAGCTTTCTTT.

The rearrangement joins TRBV19 to TRBJ1-2; 8 nucleotides align to TRBD1. V lost 6 bases, J lost 8 bases, and 5 bases stayed unmatched. The germline gives CDR1 LNHDA, CDR2 SQIVND (reference sequence). The CDR3 runs 12 residues. CDR3 bases: TGTGCCAGTAGAGCACAGGGGGGCGGCTACACCTTC. Protein product: CASRAQGGGYTF. Together with reference TRBV19 and TRBJ1-2, the CDR3 gives the full variable domain: DGGITQSPKYLFRKEGQNVTLSCEQNLNHDAMYWYRQDPGQGLRLIYYSQIVNDFQKGDIAEGYSVSREKKESFPLTVTSAQKNPTAFYLCASRAQGGGYTFGSGTRLTVV.

V usage is TRBV5-1 and J usage is TRBJ2-2, with TRBD2 as a possible D gene (5 bases). V gave up 7 bases and J gave up 1 base, with 8 bases separating them. The CDR3 runs to 13 residues. Germline-derived CDR1 and CDR2 are SGHRS and YFSETQ. The chain's CDR3 is CASPDLNTGELFF. CDR3 DNA sequence: TGCGCCAGCCCGGACTTGAACACCGGGGAGCTGTTTTTT.

This clone turned up a few times. The CDR3 protein is CAIFKTGTSPLHF. Written as DNA, the CDR3 is TGTGCCATCTTTAAGACAGGAACTTCACCCCTCCACTTT. The chain is built from TRBV7-2 and TRBJ1-6; tentative D call: TRBD1 (6 bases). V was shortened by 10 bases and J by 9 bases, with 16 bases between the two germline ends. Germline values: CDR1 SGHTA, CDR2 FQGNSA. This CDR3 comprises 13 residues.

This clone appeared a single time. The V gene is TRBV6-5, the J gene TRBJ1-1; no firm D call. This CDR3 is built from 11 residues. Germline lookup yields CDR1 MNHEY and CDR2 SVGAGI. Trimming left V 10 bases short and J 1 base short, with 7 bases between. The CDR3 here is CANEENTEAFF. CDR3 nucleotides: TGTGCCAACGAGGAGAACACTGAAGCTTTCTTT.

This chain links TRBV12-5 with TRBJ2-5; the D gene is possibly TRBD1 (5 bases). CDR3 length: 13 amino acids. CDR1 is LGHNT, CDR2 FRNRAP, per germline. The ends were cut back, 7 bases at V and 5 bases at J, with 14 bases in the middle. The CDR3 bases are TGTGCTAGTGTTCTCCCAGGGTGGGAGACCCAGTACTTC. Its protein product is CASVLPGWETQYF.

This chain connects TRBV12-3 or TRBV12-4 to TRBJ1-5, with D unresolved. Deletions cut 7 bases from V and 5 bases from J, with 12 bases between. The CDR3 is 13 amino acids. For the CDR3, the DNA is TGTGCCAGCACCTTCCGCCGAGATCAGCCCCAGCATTTT. Translating it yields CASTFRRDQPQHF.

This clone was found once. This sequence joins TRBV11-3 and TRBJ2-5, with a possible D match to TRBD2 (6 bases). V shed 3 bases and J shed 2 bases, with 13 bases lying between them. Germline CDR1 is SGHNT and CDR2 is YENEEA. The CDR3 runs to 15 residues. The CDR3 here is CASSLGGLVQETQYF. The CDR3 region has the DNA TGTGCCAGCAGCTTGGGGGGATTAGTACAAGAGACCCAGTACTTC.

The J gene is TRBJ2-3, the V gene TRBV6-4; 9 nucleotides line up with TRBD1. Germline CDR1 reads MRHNA; CDR2 reads SNTAGT. CDR3 size: 16 residues. With 4 bases clipped from V and 5 bases from J, the junction kept 10 bases outside the gene matches. CDR3 DNA: TGTGCCAGCAGTGCCTTCGGACAGGGGAGGATAGATACGCAGTATTTT. It specifies CASSAFGQGRIDTQYF.

This clone was recorded only once. V usage is TRBV19 and J usage is TRBJ2-5; the match to TRBD1 covers 9 bases. V lost 6 bases to trimming and J lost 5 bases; unmatched junction nucleotides: 4. The V gene's germline CDR1 is LNHDA and CDR2 SQIVND (reference sequence). The CDR3 contains 13 residues. In DNA form, the CDR3 reads TGTGCCAGTAGCCGGACAGGGGACGAGACCCAGTACTTC. Its protein is CASSRTGDETQYF.

In nucleotides, the CDR3 is TGTGCCAGCAGCCAAGATCAAGGGGGAAACCAGCCCCAGCATTTT. Its translation: CASSQDQGGNQPQHF. The chain recombines TRBV3-1 (or the pseudogene TRBV3-2) with TRBJ1-5; D might be TRBD1 (6 bases). The V gene's germline CDR1 is LGHDT and CDR2 YNNKEL (reference sequence). V gave up 0 bases and J gave up 7 bases, with 13 bases separating them. This CDR3 has 15 residues.